This T cell receptor (beta chain) was recovered during a study of beta chain features in type 1 diabetes. Study conclusions and caveats: Type 1 diabetes patients had VDJ junctions that carried fewer insertions and more deletions. TCRB CDR3s were moderately but significantly shorter in Type 1 diabetes patients in all four CD4+ subsets.

The authors reverse transcribed all of the isolated RNA, so sequencing captured expressed TCRB transcripts. Measured with immunoSEQ multiplex PCR; TCRdb has only the in-frame clones, and not every one. The data hold about 180,000 clones, with less than 15% observed a single time. Germline loops: CDR1 SGHTA, CDR2 FQGTGA. Trimming cost V 5 bases and J 6 bases, with 15 bases left between them. The CDR3 length is 14 residues. Each donor gave one heparinised blood draw averaging approximately 100 mL. This clone was seen a handful of times. What it binds is not known. Other DNA sequences within the sample encode an identical CDR3.

The sequence was obtained from a woman aged 18-29 years in good health. The chain uses TRBV7-3 and TRBJ2-3; the D gene is possibly TRBD1 (6 bases). The sample consisted of central memory CD4+ T cells from blood. This CDR3 is CASSLAGARDTQYF. CDR3 in DNA: TGTGCCAGCAGCCTAGCAGGGGCCAGGGATACGCAGTATTTT.